These T cell receptor beta chains were read from a single sample in a study of blood T cell repertoires in COVID-19. Assay: immunoSEQ multiplex PCR; the TCRdb copy retains only in-frame clones and omits some. In the table there are 55,000 or so clones, 60% to 85% of which are singletons. Sequenced: peripheral blood. The receptors shown here come from a man aged 55 to 69 with acute or convalescent COVID-19. The CDR3 runs from the conserved cysteine through the conserved F or W. A D gene is named only where the DNA matches it firmly. Clone size is stated in some rows and not others, as once, few, many or a class when expanded.

d_gene,abundance,j_gene,v_gene,CDR3nt,CDR3aa
.,once,TRBJ1-3,TRBV6-5,TGTGCCAGCAGTTACGGGGGGATCTCTGGAAACACCATATATTTT,CASSYGGISGNTIYF
TRBD2,.,TRBJ2-7,TRBV9,TGTGCCAGCAGCCTGGGACTAGCGGGGTACGAGCAGTACTTC,CASSLGLAGYEQYF
TRBD1,few,TRBJ1-1,TRBV5-1,TGCGCCAGCAGCAGAGGGGGCGAGGGTGGCACTGAAGCTTTCTTT,CASSRGGEGGTEAFF
TRBD2,.,TRBJ2-1,TRBV5-4,TGTGCCAGCAGCTTGGGGCGGGGGGTATACAATGAGCAGTTCTTC,CASSLGRGVYNEQFF
TRBD1,.,TRBJ1-2,TRBV6-5,TGTGCCAGCACCCTAATCAGGGGGAGCTATGGCTACACCTTC,CASTLIRGSYGYTF
TRBD1,.,TRBJ2-1,TRBV9,TGTGCCAGCAGCGTAGCTGCAGGGGGCTACAATGAGCAGTTCTTC,CASSVAAGGYNEQFF
TRBD2,.,TRBJ2-7,TRBV6-5,TGTGCCAGCAGTTACAGCGGGGACTCCTACGAGCAGTACTTC,CASSYSGDSYEQYF
TRBD1,.,TRBJ2-1,TRBV5-8,TGTGCCAGCAGCGATGCCCGGGACAGTACCTACAATGAGCAGTTCTTC,CASSDARDSTYNEQFF
.,once,TRBJ2-1,TRBV6-5,TGTGCCAGCGGTACCAGCTCCTACAATGAGCAGTTCTTC,CASGTSSYNEQFF
TRBD1,.,TRBJ1-1,TRBV6-6,TGTGCCAGCAGCGACTGGGACAGCCCCTTTAACACTGAAGCTTTCTTT,CASSDWDSPFNTEAFF
.,.,TRBJ2-1,TRBV7-3,TGTGCCAGCAGCTCGGGCCCCACAGACAGTGAGCAGTTCTTC,CASSSGPTDSEQFF
TRBD2,.,TRBJ2-5,TRBV9,TGTGCCAGCAGCGCGGGACTAGCGGGGGGGCCGGTTGGTGAGACCCAGTACTTC,CASSAGLAGGPVGETQYF
TRBD1,.,TRBJ2-2,TRBV6-5,TGTGCCAGCAGTCGACAGGGTTGGAACACCGGGGAGCTGTTTTTT,CASSRQGWNTGELFF
TRBD2,.,TRBJ2-5,TRBV7-9,TGTGCGTCTGATGGGGGGGGCCAAGAGACCCAGTACTTC,CASDGGGQETQYF
TRBD1,.,TRBJ2-7,TRBV30,TGTGCCTGGAGTTTGACCCGGGACAGTTCGTACTTC,CAWSLTRDSSYF
TRBD1,.,TRBJ2-2,TRBV28,TGTGCCAGCAGTGGATTGGGACAGGGACGGAACACCGGGGAGCTGTTTTTT,CASSGLGQGRNTGELFF
TRBD1,.,TRBJ2-3,TRBV24-1,TGTGCCACCAGTGACCCCGGTCAGGGGGCGGATACGCAGTATTTT,CATSDPGQGADTQYF
.,.,TRBJ1-3,TRBV21-1,TGTGCCAGCAGCAAGCCAGAACGCTCTGGAAACACCATATATTTT,CASSKPERSGNTIYF
TRBD2,.,TRBJ2-5,TRBV7-2,TGTGCCAGCAGCCCGGGGGGATCCGTAGAGACCCAGTACTTC,CASSPGGSVETQYF
.,medium-sized,TRBJ2-5,TRBV2,TGTGCCAGCAGTGACCCAGACAGTGAAGAGACCCAGTACTTC,CASSDPDSEETQYF
TRBD1,.,TRBJ2-1,TRBV19,TGTGCCAGTAGCCGCCCGGGACAGGGGCTCGAGCAGTTCTTC,CASSRPGQGLEQFF
.,once,TRBJ1-5,TRBV4-1,TGCGCCAGCAGCCAAGAGTCGTATCAGCCCCAGCATTTT,CASSQESYQPQHF
.,.,TRBJ2-3,TRBV6-5,TGTGCCACCGCTATAAAGTTCACAGATACGCAGTATTTT,CATAIKFTDTQYF
TRBD1,few,TRBJ1-4,TRBV5-1,TGCGCCAGCAGCTTGGGCGGGACAGTGAATGAAAAACTGTTTTTT,CASSLGGTVNEKLFF
.,many,TRBJ2-2,TRBV5-6,TGTGCCAGCAGCGCGTTTCTCCCCTACACCGGGGAGCTGTTTTTT,CASSAFLPYTGELFF
.,.,TRBJ2-1,TRBV6-5,TGTGCCAGCAGTTACCCCGGGGTCCTGGGTAACAATGAGCAGTTCTTC,CASSYPGVLGNNEQFF
TRBD1,.,TRBJ2-1,TRBV23-1,TGCGCCAGCAGTCGGGACAGGGGGCCACACAATCCGTTCTTC,CASSRDRGPHNPFF
.,.,TRBJ2-3,TRBV14,TGTGCCAGCAGCCAAGATTCTCCCACAGATACGCAGTATTTT,CASSQDSPTDTQYF
.,.,TRBJ2-5,TRBV20-1,TGCAGTGCTAGTCCCAATGGGGCGGGGACGGAGACCCAGTACTTC,CSASPNGAGTETQYF
TRBD2,.,TRBJ2-1,TRBV28,TGTGCCGGCTCCAGCGGGACTAGCGGGTGGGATGAGCAGTTCTTC,CAGSSGTSGWDEQFF
.,.,TRBJ2-2,TRBV4-1,TGCGCCAGCAGCCGCAAGCGAAGTAACAGGGGGGGCACCGGGGAGCTGTTTTTT,CASSRKRSNRGGTGELFF
TRBD1,.,TRBJ1-6,TRBV5-1,TGCGCCAGCAGCGGACAGGGGGCGGGTTCACCCCTCCACTTT,CASSGQGAGSPLHF
TRBD1,.,TRBJ2-7,TRBV10-3,TGTGCCATCAGTGAGGAACTAATCGCCCGGGACAGCCCCGTTTACGAGCAGTACTTC,CAISEELIARDSPVYEQYF
TRBD1,.,TRBJ2-7,TRBV27,TGTGCCAGCAGACAGGGGGGAAGACAGGGGCTTTTTTACGAGCAGTACTTC,CASRQGGRQGLFYEQYF
TRBD2,.,TRBJ2-3,TRBV5-1,TGCGCCAGCAGCTCTCCTAGCGGGGGGGGCGTATCATCAGATACGCAGTATTTT,CASSSPSGGGVSSDTQYF
.,.,TRBJ2-2,TRBV4-1,TGCGCCAGCAGCCAATTATCCGGGAATACAAACACCGGGGAGCTGTTTTTT,CASSQLSGNTNTGELFF
TRBD2,once,TRBJ2-5,TRBV7-9,TGTGCCAGCAGCGGGGGACTAGCGGCGGACTCACAAGAGACCCAGTACTTC,CASSGGLAADSQETQYF
.,.,TRBJ2-5,TRBV21-1,TGTGCCAGCAGCAAGCTTCCCGGGACAGGGGAAGGCCAAGAGACCCAGTACTTC,CASSKLPGTGEGQETQYF
TRBD1,.,TRBJ1-5,TRBV10-3,TGTGCCATCAGTGAGTCGTTTAGAGGGGCAGGGGGTTTACAGCCCCAGCATTTT,CAISESFRGAGGLQPQHF
.,.,TRBJ2-7,TRBV15,TGTGCCACCATCTCGGGACAAAATTCCCCCTACGAGCAGTACTTC,CATISGQNSPYEQYF
.,.,TRBJ1-1,TRBV29-1,TGCAGCGTTGACACCAGCACTGAAGCTTTCTTT,CSVDTSTEAFF
.,.,TRBJ1-2,TRBV6-1,TGTGCCAGCAGTGAAGGATTGAAGGGGGATGGCTACACCTTC,CASSEGLKGDGYTF
.,.,TRBJ2-7,TRBV24-1,TGTGCCACCAGTGATGCAACCCCGGGAGAGCAGTACTTC,CATSDATPGEQYF
.,.,TRBJ1-1,TRBV28,TGTGCCAGCAGTTTATCTCTCGGTCGGGGGAGAACTGAAGCTTTCTTT,CASSLSLGRGRTEAFF
.,.,TRBJ1-1,TRBV6-5,TGTGCCAGCAGCCACCCCTTGCGGGGAACTGAAGCTTTCTTT,CASSHPLRGTEAFF
TRBD1,.,TRBJ1-1,TRBV6-5,TGTGCCAGCAGTCTCCAGGGGACAGTGTGGCGAGCTTTCTTT,CASSLQGTVWRAFF
.,.,TRBJ1-6,TRBV5-6,TGTGCCAGCAGCACCACGGTCGGACCCCTCCACTTT,CASSTTVGPLHF
.,.,TRBJ2-5,TRBV13,TGTGCCAGCAGCTTAGTTCGCCAAGAGACCCAGTACTTC,CASSLVRQETQYF
.,.,TRBJ1-6,TRBV20-1,TGCAGTGCTAGTAATGACGCCGGGGCCCTCCACTTT,CSASNDAGALHF